Below, 21 T cell receptor beta chains from the same sample are listed, as sequenced in a study of blood T cell repertoires in COVID-19. Only in-frame clones appear in the TCRdb table, and some are missing; sequencing was by immunoSEQ multiplex PCR. Seen here are some 290,000 clones, 70% to 90% observed once, and the top ten hold around 12%. Sequenced material: peripheral blood. These receptors all stem from a woman in her thirties with COVID-19, enrolled during active disease.

The genes are TRBV4-1 and TRBJ2-7; D perhaps matches TRBD2 (7 bases). V lost 1 base, J lost 2 bases, and 12 bases lay in between. This CDR3 has 15 amino acids. Germline CDR1 reads MGHRA; CDR2 reads YSYEKL. The CDR3 loop is CASSQVPGGPYEQYF. Here the CDR3 DNA reads TGCGCCAGCAGCCAAGTACCCGGGGGGCCCTACGAGCAGTACTTC.

The chain has TRBV29-1 and TRBJ1-3; D remains ambiguous. CDR1 and CDR2 (germline): SQVTM, ANQGSEA. Trimming cost V 4 bases and J 0 bases, with 7 bases left between them. This CDR3 comprises 13 residues. The CDR3 DNA reads as TGCAGCGTTGCCAGGCTCTCTGGAAACACCATATATTTT. Protein product: CSVARLSGNTIYF.

As for this clone: One junction end does not reproduce the germline sequence, and a read error may be involved. This rearrangement joins TRBV5-1 to TRBJ1-1, with 11 bases matching TRBD1. CDR1 is SGHRS and CDR2 is YFSETQ in the germline V gene. The CDR3 is made up of 15 amino acids. DNA for the CDR3: TGCGCCAGCAGCTTGGGCCGACTGGACAGGGGGCAAAGGTGGTTT. It is translated as CASSLGRLDRGQRWF.

J is TRBJ1-5 and V is TRBV28; 7 positions match TRBD1. The germline V gene encodes CDR1 MDHEN and CDR2 SYDVKM. The length of the CDR3 is 15 residues. V was pared by 6 bases and J by 4 bases, with 9 bases of the junction left unmatched. The CDR3 reads CASRSWTGSNQPQHF. In DNA, the CDR3 is TGTGCCAGCAGATCTTGGACAGGTTCTAATCAGCCCCAGCATTTT.

The gene calls are TRBV7-6 and TRBJ2-7, with TRBD1 as a possible D gene (5 bases). In germline, CDR1 is SGHVS, CDR2 FNYEAQ. The ends were cut back, 5 bases at V and 0 bases at J, with 26 bases in the middle. The CDR3 runs to 19 residues. As DNA, the CDR3 is TGTGCCAGCAGCCCCAGTTTACCCGACAGTCTTAAGACCTCCTACGAGCAGTACTTC. It codes for CASSPSLPDSLKTSYEQYF.

This chain joins TRBV10-1 and TRBJ1-1; weak D call: TRBD1 (6 bases). The V gene's germline CDR1 is WNHNN and CDR2 SYGVQD (reference sequence). The CDR3 has 14 amino acids. V shed 6 bases and J shed 1 base, with 12 bases lying between them. The chain's CDR3 is CASRRGGQNTEAFF. CDR3 in DNA: TGCGCCAGCAGGAGGGGGGGACAGAACACTGAAGCTTTCTTT.

In DNA, the CDR3 is TGTGCCAGCAATGACCGGGGCACCGGGGAGCTGTTTTTT. It codes for CASNDRGTGELFF. This chain connects TRBV27 to TRBJ2-2; maybe TRBD2 (5 bases). With 7 bases removed from V and 4 bases from J, the gap between germline ends came to 10 bases. CDR1 and CDR2 from the germline V gene are MNHEY and SMNVEV (reference sequence). The CDR3 is 13 amino acids.

The chain couples TRBV4-1 to TRBJ2-7, with TRBD2 identical over 7 bases. Trimming cost V 6 bases and J 1 base; bases outside gene matches: 3. This CDR3 is built from 13 residues. Germline CDR1 and CDR2: MGHRA and YSYEKL. The CDR3 spells CASSLAESYEQYF. The CDR3 DNA is TGCGCCAGCAGTCTAGCGGAATCCTACGAGCAGTACTTC.

In its sample, this clone was seen once. This chain joins TRBV7-2 and TRBJ2-5, with D maybe TRBD1 (6 bases). The CDR3 consists of 14 residues. Trimming pared 5 bases from V and 5 bases from J, leaving 15 bases between. Germline V gene lookup returns CDR1 SGHTA and CDR2 FQGNSA. CDR3 region: CASSIGPRGETQYF. The CDR3 nucleotides are TGTGCCAGCAGCATCGGTCCTAGGGGGGAGACCCAGTACTTC.

The chain links TRBV7-2 to TRBJ1-5; 11 nucleotides align to TRBD1. The CDR3 runs to 15 residues. Germline CDR1 is SGHTA and CDR2 is FQGNSA. The V gene end was trimmed by 5 bases and the J gene end by 6 bases; junction bases not matched to a gene: 6. Written as DNA, the CDR3 is TGTGCCAGCAGCGCGTCCGGGACAGGGGGTCAGCCCCAGCATTTT. Residues: CASSASGTGGQPQHF.

The V gene is TRBV6-5, the J gene TRBJ2-1; 9 nucleotides agree with TRBD1. Losses at the gene ends were 5 bases for V and 7 bases for J; bases not matched to a gene: 9. The length of the CDR3 is 15 residues. Germline lookup yields CDR1 MNHEY and CDR2 SVGAGI. CDR3 in DNA: TGTGCCAGCAGTACCGGGACAGGGTTTTATAATGAGCAGTTCTTC. Protein sequence: CASSTGTGFYNEQFF.

This sequence joins TRBV2 and TRBJ2-7; 10 bases align to TRBD2. The J segment lost 5 bases and the V segment lost 6 bases, leaving 1 base of the junction unmatched. CDR1 is SNHLY, CDR2 FYNNEI, per germline. This CDR3 comprises 12 residues. The chain's CDR3 is CASRGLANEQYF. CDR3 nucleotides: TGTGCCAGCAGGGGACTAGCGAACGAGCAGTACTTC.

The chain uses TRBV7-9 and TRBJ2-7; D is unclear. CDR1 is SEHNR, CDR2 FQNEAQ, per germline (reference sequence). The CDR3 is 13 amino acids. Trimming took 2 bases from V and 1 from J, leaving 6 bases between them. The CDR3 DNA reads as TGTGCCAGCAGCTTACCCTTATCCTACGAGCAGTACTTC. Residues: CASSLPLSYEQYF.

The genes are TRBV15 and TRBJ1-4; D possibly corresponds to TRBD1 (5 bases). Looked up from germline, CDR1 is LNHNV and CDR2 is YYDKDF (reference sequence). V was shortened by 0 bases and J by 8 bases, with 13 bases between the two germline ends. This CDR3 contains 15 residues. The CDR3 region is CATSRDKGYQEKLFF. The CDR3 DNA sequence: TGTGCCACCAGCAGAGATAAGGGGTATCAGGAAAAACTGTTTTTT.

A word on this clone: Sequence at one end of the junction differs from germline and may be a read error. The chain is built from TRBV18 and TRBJ2-7; D perhaps matches TRBD1 (6 bases). CDR1 is KGHSH and CDR2 is LQKENI in the germline V gene. The CDR3 covers 11 residues. CDR3 in DNA: TGTGCCAGCTCACCACCGGGGGCTGGCCGCTTC. Translation gives CASSPPGAGRF.

This chain joins TRBV7-2 and TRBJ1-3; perhaps TRBD1 as D (6 bases). CDR1 is SGHTA and CDR2 is FQGNSA in the germline V gene. This CDR3 has 15 amino acids. V was shortened by 5 bases and J by 1 base, with 12 bases between the two germline ends. CDR3 protein: CASSTTGMSGNTIYF. The CDR3 DNA reads TGTGCCAGCAGCACCACAGGGATGTCTGGAAACACCATATATTTT.

V usage is TRBV11-2 and J usage is TRBJ1-2, with a weak D call TRBD1 (6 bases). CDR1 is SGHAT and CDR2 is FQNNGV in the germline V gene. Trimming removed 3 bases at V and 5 bases at J, with 13 bases between. CDR3 size: 14 residues. CDR3 region: CASSFARGSYGYTF. In nucleotides, the CDR3 is TGTGCCAGCAGCTTTGCCAGGGGTAGTTATGGCTACACCTTC.

This clone appeared a single time. The CDR3 reads CAISLSGGAYEQYF. In DNA, the CDR3 is TGTGCCATCAGCCTTAGCGGGGGGGCATACGAGCAGTACTTC. This sequence joins TRBV10-3 and TRBJ2-7; TRBD2 agrees at 11 bases. Germline assignment: CDR1 ENHRY and CDR2 SYGVKD. Trimming at V came to 6 bases and at J to 4 bases, leaving 5 bases not matched to a gene. The CDR3 contains 14 residues.

The chain combines TRBV7-2 with TRBJ2-3, with TRBD2 identical over 8 bases. The V gene's germline CDR1 is SGHTA and CDR2 FQGNSA. V lost 5 bases to trimming and J lost 1 base; unmatched junction nucleotides: 5. The CDR3 is 15 amino acids. The CDR3 bases are TGTGCCAGCAGCATCTTCGGGGGGGGCACAGATACGCAGTATTTT. Its translation is CASSIFGGGTDTQYF.

The rearrangement uses TRBV11-2 and TRBJ2-3, with D possibly being TRBD1 (6 bases). Trimming stripped 5 bases from V and 0 bases from J, with 15 bases between. The CDR3 is 16 amino acids. The germline gives CDR1 SGHAT, CDR2 FQNNGV. DNA of the CDR3: TGTGCCAGCAGCCCCCGGACAGTCATTAGCACAGATACGCAGTATTTT. Translation: CASSPRTVISTDTQYF.

Turning to this clone: The same CDR3 can be traced to other DNA sequences in this sample. The rearrangement links TRBV15 to TRBJ1-5, with D hard to call. This CDR3 contains 14 residues. V lost 1 base to trimming and J lost 2 bases, with 6 bases between them. Germline CDR1 and CDR2: LNHNV and YYDKDF (reference sequence). CDR3 protein: CATSRVSGNQPQHF. The CDR3 nucleotides read TGTGCCACCAGCAGAGTCTCGGGCAATCAGCCCCAGCATTTT. The full variable domain, its missing parts supplied by reference TRBV15 and TRBJ1-5, is DAMVIQNPRYQVTQFGKPVTLSCSQTLNHNVMYWYQQKSSQAPKLLFHYYDKDFNNEADTPDNFQSRRPNTSFCFLDIRSPGLGDTAMYLCATSRVSGNQPQHFGDGTRLSIL.